Listed below are T cell receptor beta chains from one sample, sequenced in a study of cytomegalovirus exposure and HLA in healthy donors. Only in-frame clones appear in the TCRdb table, and some are missing; sequencing was by immunoSEQ multiplex PCR. The sample is made up of about 77,000 clones, and the top ten hold roughly 13% of it. The sample was PBMCs. These TCRs come from a man aged 45-65 years in good health and CMV-seropositive. CDR3s include the opening cysteine and the closing phenylalanine or tryptophan. The D gene is left open where the match is weak.

j_call	v_call	d_call	cdr3_aa	cdr3_nt
TRBJ1-1	TRBV5-1	-	CASSADSERTEAFF	TGCGCCAGCAGCGCCGACAGTGAACGGACTGAAGCTTTCTTT
TRBJ1-2	TRBV28	-	CASSSGGVPRYGYTF	TGTGCCAGCAGTTCGGGCGGGGTCCCTCGCTATGGCTACACCTTC
TRBJ1-6	TRBV10-2	-	CASRAGYNSPLHF	TGCGCCAGCAGAGCGGGGTACAATTCACCCCTCCACTTT
TRBJ1-1	TRBV6-6	-	CASSYGRNTEAFF	TGTGCCAGCAGTTACGGGAGAAACACTGAAGCTTTCTTT
TRBJ2-5	TRBV19	TRBD2	CASSVGLVGGGQETQYF	TGTGCCAGTAGTGTAGGCCTGGTGGGGGGGGGTCAAGAGACCCAGTACTTC
TRBJ1-2	TRBV7-9	TRBD1	CASSPGGINYGYTF	TGTGCCAGCAGCCCAGGGGGGATTAACTATGGCTACACCTTC
TRBJ1-5	TRBV6-5	-	CASSLSTGSNQPQHF	TGTGCCAGCAGCCTCTCAACAGGGAGCAATCAGCCCCAGCATTTT
TRBJ2-2	TRBV5-1	TRBD2	CASSLSGGTGELFF	TGCGCCAGCAGCTTGAGCGGGGGAACCGGGGAGCTGTTTTTT
TRBJ1-2	TRBV9	-	CASSVSVNYGYTF	TGTGCCAGCAGCGTGAGCGTGAACTATGGCTACACCTTC
TRBJ2-1	TRBV7-3	-	CASSLGRGRNEQFF	TGTGCCAGCAGCTTAGGCCGGGGAAGGAATGAGCAGTTCTTC
TRBJ1-4	TRBV5-5	-	CASSYEGTNEKLFF	TGTGCCAGCAGCTACGAGGGAACTAATGAAAAACTGTTTTTT
TRBJ2-1	TRBV6-6	TRBD1	CASRDSRANEQFF	TGTGCCTCCCGGGACAGCCGGGCCAATGAGCAGTTCTTC
TRBJ2-2	TRBV4-2	-	CASSQDGGRDRELFF	TGTGCCAGCAGCCAAGATGGGGGGAGGGACAGGGAGCTGTTTTTT
TRBJ2-7	TRBV5-4	TRBD2	CASSLGGLAGAYEQYF	TGTGCCAGCAGCTTAGGTGGGCTAGCGGGGGCCTACGAGCAGTACTTC
TRBJ1-5	TRBV27	-	CASSSGRLDQPQHF	TGTGCCAGCAGTTCCGGGAGGTTAGATCAGCCCCAGCATTTT
TRBJ1-2	TRBV5-4	TRBD1	CASRPTGGGGYTF	TGTGCCAGCAGGCCTACAGGGGGCGGAGGCTACACCTTC
TRBJ1-2	TRBV15	-	CATSQDRNYGYTF	TGTGCCACCAGCCAAGACAGGAACTATGGCTACACCTTC
TRBJ1-3	TRBV29-1	-	CSVTESGNTIYF	TGCAGCGTTACAGAGAGTGGAAACACCATATATTTT
TRBJ1-6	TRBV5-1	TRBD1	CASSLTGDNSPLHF	TGCGCCAGCAGCTTGACAGGGGATAATTCACCCCTCCACTTT
TRBJ2-5	TRBV6-1	-	CASSEAAGYAGTQYF	TGTGCCAGCAGTGAAGCGGCCGGCTACGCAGGGACCCAGTACTTC
TRBJ2-3	TRBV7-9	TRBD2	CASSLTSGTWRSTDTQYF	TGTGCCAGCAGCTTAACTAGCGGGACCTGGCGGAGCACAGATACGCAGTATTTT
TRBJ2-1	TRBV29-1	-	CSAQTGSYNEQFF	TGCAGCGCCCAGACAGGCTCCTACAATGAGCAGTTCTTC
TRBJ2-7	TRBV11-2	TRBD2	CASSLDQGSGFEQYF	TGTGCCAGCAGCTTAGATCAAGGTAGCGGGTTCGAGCAGTACTTC
TRBJ2-3	TRBV11-2	TRBD2	CASSLGVGGTDTQYF	TGTGCCAGCAGCTTAGGAGTGGGAGGGACAGATACGCAGTATTTT
TRBJ1-2	TRBV9	-	CASTANYGYTF	TGTGCCAGCACAGCTAACTATGGCTACACCTTC
TRBJ2-3	TRBV6-4	TRBD2	CASSRSSGGVDTQYF	TGTGCCAGCAGTCGGTCTAGCGGGGGGGTAGATACGCAGTATTTT
TRBJ2-1	TRBV9	TRBD1	CASSVGIGDREINEQFF	TGTGCCAGCAGCGTAGGGATAGGGGACAGGGAAATCAATGAGCAGTTCTTC
TRBJ2-2	TRBV4-1	TRBD1	CASQGPPMTGTGELFF	TGCGCCAGCCAGGGGCCCCCCATGACAGGGACCGGGGAGCTGTTTTTT
TRBJ2-7	TRBV7-9	-	CASSLPLTDEQYF	TGTGCCAGCAGCTTACCCTTAACAGACGAGCAGTACTTC
TRBJ1-2	TRBV2	TRBD1	CASSPQGDFYGYTF	TGTGCCAGCAGCCCCCAGGGGGATTTCTATGGCTACACCTTC
TRBJ1-3	TRBV6-1	-	CASATNGNTIYF	TGTGCCAGCGCGACAAATGGAAACACCATATATTTT
TRBJ2-5	TRBV19	TRBD2	CASRGLARRTQYF	TGTGCCAGTAGGGGACTAGCCCGAAGGACCCAGTACTTC
TRBJ1-4	TRBV9	-	CASSATGGRGDEKLFF	TGTGCCAGCAGCGCAACCGGGGGACGGGGAGATGAAAAACTGTTTTTT
TRBJ2-3	TRBV6-1	TRBD1	CASSAPTGAGTDTQYF	TGTGCCAGCAGTGCTCCGACAGGGGCAGGGACAGATACGCAGTATTTT
TRBJ1-5	TRBV30	-	CAWSMGSNQPQHF	TGTGCCTGGAGCATGGGCAGTAATCAGCCCCAGCATTTT